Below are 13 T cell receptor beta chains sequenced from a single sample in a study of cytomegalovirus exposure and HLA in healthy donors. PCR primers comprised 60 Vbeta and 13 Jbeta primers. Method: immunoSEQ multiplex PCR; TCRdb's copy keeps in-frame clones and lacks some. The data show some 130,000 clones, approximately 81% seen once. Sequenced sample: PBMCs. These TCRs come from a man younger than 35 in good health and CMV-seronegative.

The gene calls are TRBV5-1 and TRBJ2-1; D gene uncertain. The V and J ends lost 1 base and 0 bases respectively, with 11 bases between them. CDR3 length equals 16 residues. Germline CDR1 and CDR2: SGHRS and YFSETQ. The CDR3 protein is CASSLSPRSSYNEQFF. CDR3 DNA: TGCGCCAGCAGCTTGTCGCCTAGAAGCTCCTACAATGAGCAGTTCTTC. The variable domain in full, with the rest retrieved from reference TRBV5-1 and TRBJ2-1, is KAGVTQTPRYLIKTRGQQVTLSCSPISGHRSVSWYQQTPGQGLQFLFEYFSETQRNKGNFPGRFSGRQFSNSRSEMNVSTLELGDSALYLCASSLSPRSSYNEQFFGPGTRLTVL.

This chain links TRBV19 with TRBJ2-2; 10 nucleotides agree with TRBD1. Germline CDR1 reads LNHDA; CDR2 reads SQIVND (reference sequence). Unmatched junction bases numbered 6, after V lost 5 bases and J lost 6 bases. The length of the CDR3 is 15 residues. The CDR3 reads CASSPGQGTAGELFF. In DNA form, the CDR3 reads TGTGCCAGTAGTCCGGGACAGGGGACGGCCGGGGAGCTGTTTTTT.

The DNA for the CDR3 is TGTGCCAGCAGAGGTCATAGCGGGAGGGCCTCCTACAATGAGCAGTTCTTC. Translation: CASRGHSGRASYNEQFF. The V call is TRBV27, the J call TRBJ2-1; 11 nucleotides align to TRBD2. V dropped 6 bases and J dropped 0; count of bases not matched to a gene: 7. CDR3 length: 17 residues. Germline V gene sequence: CDR1 MNHEY, CDR2 SMNVEV (reference sequence).

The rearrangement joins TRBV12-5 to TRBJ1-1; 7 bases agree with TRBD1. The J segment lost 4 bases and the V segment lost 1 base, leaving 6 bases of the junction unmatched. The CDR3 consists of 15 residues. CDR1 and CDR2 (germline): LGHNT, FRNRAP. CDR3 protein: CASGLDRGLGTEAFF. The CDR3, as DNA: TGTGCTAGTGGTTTGGACAGGGGTCTGGGCACTGAAGCTTTCTTT.

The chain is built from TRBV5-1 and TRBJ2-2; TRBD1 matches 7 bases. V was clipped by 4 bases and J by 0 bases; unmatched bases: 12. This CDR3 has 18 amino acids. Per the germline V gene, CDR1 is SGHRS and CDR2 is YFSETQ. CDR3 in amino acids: CASSHTITGTANTGELFF. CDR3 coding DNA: TGCGCCAGCAGCCACACCATAACCGGGACAGCGAACACCGGGGAGCTGTTTTTT.

CDR3 residues: CASSVATRAPDTQYF. The DNA for the CDR3 is TGTGCCAGCAGCGTAGCTACGAGGGCCCCAGATACGCAGTATTTT. This chain uses TRBV9 with TRBJ2-3, with TRBD2 as a possible D gene (5 bases). The germline V and J ends were trimmed by 0 bases and 4 bases, with 12 bases remaining between them. This CDR3 has 15 residues. From germline, CDR1 is SGDLS and CDR2 YYNGEE.

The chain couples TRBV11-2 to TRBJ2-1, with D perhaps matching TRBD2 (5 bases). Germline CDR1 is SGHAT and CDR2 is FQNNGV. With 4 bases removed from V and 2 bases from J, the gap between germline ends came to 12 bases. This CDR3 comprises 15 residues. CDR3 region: CASSSLVSAYNEQFF. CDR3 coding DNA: TGTGCCAGCAGCTCACTAGTGTCCGCCTACAATGAGCAGTTCTTC. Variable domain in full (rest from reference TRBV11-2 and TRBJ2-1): EAGVAQSPRYKIIEKRQSVAFWCNPISGHATLYWYQQILGQGPKLLIQFQNNGVVDDSQLPKDRFSAERLKGVDSTLKIQPAKLEDSAVYLCASSSLVSAYNEQFFGPGTRLTVL.

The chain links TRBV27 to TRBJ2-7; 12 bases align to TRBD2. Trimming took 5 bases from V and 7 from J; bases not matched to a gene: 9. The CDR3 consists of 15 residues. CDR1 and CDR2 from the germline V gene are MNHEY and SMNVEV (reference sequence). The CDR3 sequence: CASSIGLAGRKEQYV. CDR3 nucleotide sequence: TGTGCCAGCAGTATAGGACTAGCGGGACGGAAGGAGCAGTACGTC.

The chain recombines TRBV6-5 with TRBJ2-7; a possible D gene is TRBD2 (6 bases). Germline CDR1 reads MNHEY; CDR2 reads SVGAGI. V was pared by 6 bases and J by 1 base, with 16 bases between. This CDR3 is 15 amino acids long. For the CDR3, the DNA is TGTGCCAGCAGCCCTGGGATGGGGAGGTCCTACGAGCAGTACGTC. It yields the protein CASSPGMGRSYEQYV.

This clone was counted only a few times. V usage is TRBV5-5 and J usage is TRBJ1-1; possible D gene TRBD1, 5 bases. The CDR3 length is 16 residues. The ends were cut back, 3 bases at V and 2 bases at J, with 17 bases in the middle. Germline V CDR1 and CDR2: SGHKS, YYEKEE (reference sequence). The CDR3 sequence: CASSSRLSGGNTEAFF. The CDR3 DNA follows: TGTGCCAGCAGCTCGCGCCTATCCGGGGGAAACACTGAAGCTTTCTTT.

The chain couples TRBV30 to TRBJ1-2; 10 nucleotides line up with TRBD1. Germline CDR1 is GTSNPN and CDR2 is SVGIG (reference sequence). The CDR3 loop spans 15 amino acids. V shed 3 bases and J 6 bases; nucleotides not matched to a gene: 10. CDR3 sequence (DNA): TGTGCCTGGAGCCGAAGTCCCGGGACAGGGGATGGCTACACCTTC. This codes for CAWSRSPGTGDGYTF.

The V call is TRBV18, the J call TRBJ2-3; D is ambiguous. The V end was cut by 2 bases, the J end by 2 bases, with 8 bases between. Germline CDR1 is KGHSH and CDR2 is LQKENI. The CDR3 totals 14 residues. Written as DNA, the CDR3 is TGTGCCAGCTCACCAGCCCTCTACACAGATACGCAGTATTTT. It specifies CASSPALYTDTQYF.

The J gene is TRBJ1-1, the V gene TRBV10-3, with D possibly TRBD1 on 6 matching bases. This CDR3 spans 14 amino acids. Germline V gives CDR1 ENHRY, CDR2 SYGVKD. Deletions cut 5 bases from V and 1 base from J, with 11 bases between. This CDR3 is CAISFDRQNTEAFF. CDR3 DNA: TGTGCCATCAGTTTTGACAGGCAGAACACTGAAGCTTTCTTT.